This T cell receptor (beta chain) is drawn from a study of human T cells and chemical hapten exposure. Study details: Diphenylcyclopropenone doses were given weekly to the scalps of patients across the approximately 24-week study.

This sample's treatment: therapeutic diphenylcyclopropenone sensitization with weekly scalp DPC. Study-wide findings and caveats: Each of the donors had alopecia, so their immune responses may not resemble those of healthy people.

Details on this clonotype: Its antigen is still unknown.

Individual cDNA molecules received unique molecular identifiers in the library. TCRdb reprocessed the reads with MiXCR, giving one entry per CDR3 protein. This sample has about 2,500 distinct CDR3 sequences; 35% to 45% occur once, and the top ten carry roughly 9.7%. The CDR3 totals 18 residues. Trimming took 10 bases from V and 0 from J; bases not matched to a gene: 19. Germline CDR1 MNHNY, CDR2 SVGAGI (reference sequence). The rearrangement joins TRBV6-6 to TRBJ2-7; TRBD1 matches at 9 bases. This TCR came from an adult with alopecia areata. Some clones in this sample may be carry-over from other donors' samples. This table probably holds off-target reads from a library built for another chain. The starting material was whole blood, obtained before DPC sensitization or 2, 6, or about 24 weeks after (not recorded which). The DNA of the CDR3 is TGTGCCACCCACCCGGGACAGGGATTAACCTCTCTCTCCTACGAGCAGTACTTC. This codes for CATHPGQGLTSLSYEQYF.